These T cell receptor beta chains were read from a single sample in a study of cytomegalovirus exposure and HLA in healthy donors. Method: immunoSEQ multiplex PCR; TCRdb's copy keeps in-frame clones and lacks some. The sample yields approximately 180,000 clones, 80% to 90% seen once. The source material was PBMCs. These receptors came from a girl between 10 and 17 years old in good health and CMV-seropositive. Both conserved end residues are trimmed from each CDR3.

TRBV9,TRBJ1-2,ASSGQDGYT
TRBV5-6,TRBJ2-3,ASSLLLASGGY
TRBV27,TRBJ2-4,ASSLHGQGRNIQY
TRBV11-3,TRBJ1-1,ASSLYRETEAF
TRBV7-9,TRBJ2-2,ASSQGQGTGYTGELF
TRBV5-1,TRBJ1-1,ASKELGMEAF
TRBV29-1,TRBJ1-2,SVAGTGGQRGYT
TRBV5-1,TRBJ1-1,ASSLNGGTEAF
TRBV28,TRBJ1-5,ASSLSAGVSNQPQH
TRBV5-1,TRBJ2-2,ASSLEAGNTGELF
TRBV2,TRBJ1-2,ASSAGNYGYT
TRBV2,TRBJ2-7,ASRDRANYEQY
TRBV7-3,TRBJ2-3,ASSSTGGRTDTQY
TRBV21-1,TRBJ2-7,ASSTGKFTGLAGEGEQY
TRBV11-2,TRBJ1-1,ASSLPGGGWGTEAF
TRBV6-4,TRBJ2-1,ASSARDSGDGEQF
TRBV7-9,-,ASSLPGTGDEQY
TRBV6-5,TRBJ2-1,ASSQQGTYNEQF
TRBV2,TRBJ2-7,ASKPGRGEQY
TRBV11-3,TRBJ2-1,ASSLASSYNEQF
TRBV18,TRBJ1-5,ASSPPIRGSQPQH
TRBV19,TRBJ1-2,ASSIAQGMEYGYT
TRBV28,TRBJ1-4,ASSRRPVTNEKLF
TRBV5-1,TRBJ1-6,ASSRTGNTYNSPLH
TRBV2,TRBJ1-2,ASSVQGAVYGYT
TRBV5-1,TRBJ1-2,ASSADRGAVYGYT
TRBV6-1,TRBJ2-3,ASSEVGTGKLADTQY
TRBV4-2,TRBJ2-3,ASSQGTGGVTDTQY
TRBV27,TRBJ2-5,ASSLSARKETQY
TRBV19,TRBJ1-5,ASSGDRGRGDQPQH
TRBV2,TRBJ1-5,ASKRFGPQH
TRBV6-8,TRBJ1-1,ASSYRGLGTEAF
TRBV6-5,TRBJ1-2,ALETVANYGYT
TRBV5-4,TRBJ1-2,ASSKATGSGNGYT
TRBV2,TRBJ2-2,ATSSQGAIPGELF
TRBV5-6,TRBJ1-2,ASSFDYGQGAGGYT
TRBV6-5,TRBJ1-2,ARANGYT
TRBV27,TRBJ1-4,ASSIRTGFGEKLF
TRBV18,TRBJ2-1,ASSPGAMDNEQF
TRBV2,TRBJ1-4,ASSRSDRAGEKLF
TRBV19,TRBJ1-6,ATTTTGFDDNSPLH